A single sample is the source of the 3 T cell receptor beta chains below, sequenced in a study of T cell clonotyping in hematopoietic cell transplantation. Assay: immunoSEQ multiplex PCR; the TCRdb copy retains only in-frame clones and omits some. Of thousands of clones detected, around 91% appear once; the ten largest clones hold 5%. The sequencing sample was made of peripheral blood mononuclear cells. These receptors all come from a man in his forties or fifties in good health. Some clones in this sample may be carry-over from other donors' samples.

The CDR3 here is CASRRDTQGFQETQYF. The DNA for the CDR3 is TGTGCCAGCAGGAGGGACACCCAGGGGTTCCAAGAGACCCAGTACTTC. The chain joins TRBV11-1 to TRBJ2-5, with TRBD1 as a possible D gene (6 bases). CDR3 size: 16 residues. Trimming pared 6 bases from V and 1 base from J, leaving 18 bases between. Germline-derived CDR1 and CDR2 are SGHAT and FQDESV (reference sequence).

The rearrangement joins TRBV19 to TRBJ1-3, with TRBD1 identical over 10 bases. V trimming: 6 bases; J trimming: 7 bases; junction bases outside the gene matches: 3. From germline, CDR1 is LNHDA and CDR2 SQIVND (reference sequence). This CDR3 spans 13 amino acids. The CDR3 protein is CASSPGQGNTIYF. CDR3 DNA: TGTGCCAGTAGCCCGGGACAGGGGAACACCATATATTTT. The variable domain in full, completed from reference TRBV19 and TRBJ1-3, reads DGGITQSPKYLFRKEGQNVTLSCEQNLNHDAMYWYRQDPGQGLRLIYYSQIVNDFQKGDIAEGYSVSREKKESFPLTVTSAQKNPTAFYLCASSPGQGNTIYFGEGSWLTVV.

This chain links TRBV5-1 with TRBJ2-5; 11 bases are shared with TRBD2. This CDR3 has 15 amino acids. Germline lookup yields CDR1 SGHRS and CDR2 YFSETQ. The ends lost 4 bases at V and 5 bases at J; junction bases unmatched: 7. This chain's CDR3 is CASSPTSGASETQYF. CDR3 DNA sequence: TGCGCCAGCAGCCCGACTAGCGGGGCATCGGAGACCCAGTACTTC.